The 10 T cell receptor beta chains presented below share a single source sample, sequenced in a study of T cell responses to AZD1222 COVID-19 vaccine. Sequencing used immunoSEQ multiplex PCR; TCRdb keeps in-frame clones, though not all of them. The sample holds around 180,000 clones, approximately 90% seen once. Here the sequenced sample was peripheral blood, taken on day 0 of AZD1222 vaccination. Source of these receptors: an adult in good health.

This chain connects TRBV11-2 to TRBJ1-1, with no clear D. V lost 6 bases and J 1 base, leaving 9 bases between the germline ends. The CDR3 is 13 amino acids. Per the germline V gene, CDR1 is SGHAT and CDR2 is FQNNGV. CDR3 amino acids: CASRGYGNTEAFF. CDR3 coding DNA: TGTGCCAGCAGAGGCTATGGGAACACTGAAGCTTTCTTT.

The gene calls are TRBV9 and TRBJ1-5, with D perhaps TRBD1 (6 bases). This CDR3 comprises 14 residues. Germline V CDR1 and CDR2: SGDLS, YYNGEE. V was clipped by 4 bases and J by 2 bases, with 10 bases between them. The CDR3 region has the DNA TGTGCCAGCAGCCCTAGACAGGGCAATCAGCCCCAGCATTTT. Its translation: CASSPRQGNQPQHF.

This clone was recorded once. The chain couples TRBV2 to TRBJ2-5, with D possibly matching TRBD2 (6 bases). There are 17 residues in the CDR3. In germline, CDR1 is SNHLY, CDR2 FYNNEI. V was trimmed by 2 bases and J by 2 bases, leaving 18 bases between them. CDR3 in amino acids: CASSELAIAVGQETQYF. CDR3 DNA: TGTGCCAGCAGTGAATTAGCAATAGCGGTGGGGCAAGAGACCCAGTACTTC.

This clone was detected only once. This rearrangement joins TRBV15 to TRBJ1-1; 7 nucleotides agree with TRBD1. Germline assignment: CDR1 LNHNV and CDR2 YYDKDF (reference sequence). The ends lost 5 bases at V and 3 bases at J; junction bases unmatched: 12. This CDR3 has 16 amino acids. CDR3 sequence (DNA): TGTGCCACCAGCGGTAACGGGGACAGCCTGTACACTGAAGCTTTCTTT. It encodes CATSGNGDSLYTEAFF.

The rearrangement links TRBV7-2 to TRBJ1-3; possible D gene TRBD1, 6 bases. V was shortened by 5 bases and J by 0 bases, with 14 bases between the two germline ends. Germline lookup yields CDR1 SGHTA and CDR2 FQGNSA. This CDR3 comprises 16 residues. The CDR3 bases are TGTGCCAGCAGCCCCGCAGGACAGAGCTCTGGAAACACCATATATTTT. Protein product: CASSPAGQSSGNTIYF.

This clone was seen a few times. The V call is TRBV25-1, the J call TRBJ2-7; D perhaps matches TRBD2 (5 bases). With 8 bases removed from V and 4 bases from J, the gap between germline ends came to 15 bases. The CDR3 runs 13 residues. Germline-derived CDR1 and CDR2 are MGHDK and SYGVNS. DNA for the CDR3: TGTGCCAGCGGCCGAGGCGGGCGGTACGAGCAGTACTTC. Encoded protein: CASGRGGRYEQYF.

V and J are TRBV5-5 and TRBJ1-3; D is ambiguous. The germline gives CDR1 SGHKS, CDR2 YYEKEE (reference sequence). This CDR3 has 12 amino acids. Trimming pared 5 bases from V and 3 bases from J, leaving 6 bases between. This CDR3 reads CASSSDGNTIYF. In nucleotides, the CDR3 is TGTGCCAGCAGTTCCGATGGAAACACCATATATTTT.

This chain uses TRBV5-1 with TRBJ2-1; TRBD2 matches at 9 bases. CDR1 and CDR2 from the germline V gene are SGHRS and YFSETQ. The V segment lost 0 bases and the J segment 1 base; nucleotides outside the gene matches: 8. The CDR3 contains 18 residues. The chain's CDR3 is CASSLAGSGGGSYNEQFF. The DNA of the CDR3 is TGCGCCAGCAGCTTGGCGGGTAGCGGGGGAGGATCCTACAATGAGCAGTTCTTC.

The V and J genes are TRBV9 and TRBJ1-4; D is perhaps TRBD1 (6 bases). Germline loops: CDR1 SGDLS, CDR2 YYNGEE. The CDR3 loop spans 16 amino acids. V dropped 0 bases and J dropped 6 bases, with 15 bases sitting between them. The CDR3 nucleotides are TGTGCCAGCAGCGTAGCTACGAGGGGGAGGGATGAAAAACTGTTTTTT. As protein: CASSVATRGRDEKLFF.

The gene calls are TRBV6-2 or TRBV6-3 and TRBJ2-7, with unresolved D. Deletions cut 5 bases from V and 7 bases from J, with 18 bases between. Germline assignment: CDR1 MNHEY and CDR2 SVGEGT. CDR3 length: 14 amino acids. The CDR3 sequence is CASSTDQVRSEQYF. CDR3 coding DNA: TGTGCCAGCAGTACAGACCAGGTGCGGAGTGAGCAGTACTTC.